This is a list of T cell receptor beta chains from one sample in a study of shared clonotypes between healthy human individuals. The assay was immunoSEQ multiplex PCR, and TCRdb's table has in-frame clones only and misses some. The sample yields hundreds of thousands of clones, over 60% seen once. The sample consisted of PBMCs. All receptors come from a woman aged 40 to 55 in good health. Some clones in this sample may be carry-over from other donors' samples. Both conserved end residues are trimmed from each CDR3. Fields, in order: J gene, V gene, CDR3 protein.

j_call: TRBJ1-4
v_call: TRBV19
cdr3_aa: ASSIGEVGEKLF

j_call: TRBJ2-1
v_call: TRBV18
cdr3_aa: ASPRNYNEQF

j_call: TRBJ2-1
v_call: TRBV5-6
cdr3_aa: ASSRGTTAYNEQF

j_call: TRBJ2-7
v_call: TRBV7-9
cdr3_aa: ASSGSGLAGRYEQY

j_call: TRBJ1-5
v_call: TRBV9
cdr3_aa: ASSVAGQGNQPQH

j_call: TRBJ1-2
v_call: TRBV28
cdr3_aa: ASLSPSYGYT

j_call: TRBJ2-3
v_call: TRBV7-2
cdr3_aa: ASSLSSSGRRKDTQY

j_call: TRBJ2-3
v_call: TRBV7-3
cdr3_aa: ASSLSGVVTDTQY

j_call: TRBJ2-3
v_call: TRBV28
cdr3_aa: ASSLSRVADTQY

j_call: TRBJ2-3
v_call: TRBV2
cdr3_aa: ASNGESTDTQY

j_call: TRBJ2-1
v_call: TRBV7-8
cdr3_aa: ASSLEYSEQF

j_call: TRBJ2-7
v_call: TRBV11-2
cdr3_aa: ASSLDARGGDEQY

j_call: TRBJ1-5
v_call: TRBV7-2
cdr3_aa: ASSLALSGSNQPQH

j_call: TRBJ2-7
v_call: TRBV30
cdr3_aa: AWSEGGLTYEQY

j_call: TRBJ2-2
v_call: TRBV11-3
cdr3_aa: ASSLARQGELF

j_call: TRBJ2-7
v_call: TRBV7-8
cdr3_aa: ASSPRQRSYEQY

j_call: TRBJ1-4
v_call: TRBV5-4
cdr3_aa: ASSLRTGEEKLF

j_call: TRBJ1-3
v_call: TRBV5-1
cdr3_aa: ASSLGQIGNTIY

j_call: TRBJ2-5
v_call: TRBV7-8
cdr3_aa: ASRPRLVPETQY

j_call: TRBJ2-5
v_call: TRBV4-2
cdr3_aa: ASSQDSRGPQETQY

j_call: TRBJ1-4
v_call: TRBV28
cdr3_aa: ASSETSGGQEKLF

j_call: TRBJ2-7
v_call: TRBV30
cdr3_aa: AWSVSGYEQY